This is a list of T cell receptor beta chains from one sample in a study of blood T cell repertoires in COVID-19. Generated by immunoSEQ multiplex PCR, the TCRdb table keeps only in-frame clones and is missing some. The sample lists about 300,000 clones; around 84% were seen once. The sample comprised peripheral blood. The receptor source for this set is a human donor with COVID-19, enrolled during active disease. The donor label of this sample is uncertain. CDR3s include the opening cysteine and the closing phenylalanine or tryptophan. The order of the fields is clone size, J gene, V gene, CDR3 protein. Clone sizes are given selectively: once, few, many, or a class where the clone is expanded.

>once|TRBJ2-3|TRBV11-3
CASSLGRGTDTQYF
>once|TRBJ2-1|TRBV19
CASSLPGLAGGINEQFF
>few|TRBJ1-1|TRBV11-2
CASSLLDSEAFF
>.|TRBJ1-2|TRBV27
CASSPLAGSNYGYTF
>.|TRBJ2-7|TRBV6-2/TRBV6-3
CASSYSLGPYEQYF
>once|TRBJ2-7|TRBV3-1/TRBV3-2
CASLSKREKVADEQYF
>.|TRBJ2-7|TRBV28
CASSLDRAPSTKYF
>.|TRBJ1-2|TRBV28
CASSPPTGQSYGYTF
>once|TRBJ2-3|TRBV9
CASSAVAGGPSTDTQYF
>.|TRBJ2-7|TRBV7-2
CASSLDRGRDEQYF
>.|TRBJ2-1|TRBV19
CASSISGSDNEQFF
>.|TRBJ2-2|TRBV5-1
CASSLGDIGAGELFF
>.|TRBJ2-1|TRBV7-9
CASSPGLAGVNEQFF
>once|TRBJ2-3|TRBV5-1
CASSLGLAGGDTQYF
>.|TRBJ1-2|TRBV27
CASRTPGQGAYGYTF
>.|TRBJ2-2|TRBV6-5
CASNQRGPNTGELFF
>once|TRBJ2-7|TRBV5-1
CASSLQTASQGEQYF
>.|TRBJ1-2|TRBV6-1
CASSEYVSGGANYGYTF
>few|TRBJ2-3|TRBV5-5
CASSLEPGQGATDTQYF
>.|TRBJ2-7|TRBV19
CASSIDHGTSRSYEQYF
>.|TRBJ2-7|TRBV28
CASSFSGGESYEQYF
>.|TRBJ1-1|TRBV10-1
CASSRDRGRGVNTEAFF
>.|TRBJ1-1|TRBV3-1/TRBV3-2
CASSPAFQGQVTEAFF
>.|TRBJ2-1|TRBV7-2
CASSLSTAGAYNEQFF
>.|TRBJ1-2|TRBV6-5
CASVGPGTNYGYTF
>.|TRBJ1-1|TRBV7-9
CASSLQGLNTEAFF
>.|TRBJ2-7|TRBV11-1
CASSLNRQGEQYF
>few|TRBJ2-6|TRBV25-1
CASSEYRAGANVLTF
>.|TRBJ2-6|TRBV6-5
CASNNGVPGANVLTF
>.|TRBJ1-2|TRBV5-4
CASRSFTGGTYGYTF
>.|TRBJ1-6|TRBV12-3/TRBV12-4
CASRSLGSPLHF
>.|TRBJ2-7|TRBV3-1/TRBV3-2
CASSQAWTGRHEQYF
>.|TRBJ2-3|TRBV2
CASRGRRLAGIDTQYF
>.|TRBJ1-1|TRBV27
CASAPQQGIGTEAFF
>.|TRBJ1-1|TRBV28
CASSPSLGLVKAFF
>few|TRBJ1-1|TRBV2
CASSPGQYTEAFF
>.|TRBJ1-6|TRBV6-5
CAIKQGGAKNSPLHF
>.|TRBJ1-4|TRBV4-1
CASSQDLAARGEKLFF
>.|TRBJ1-6|TRBV7-9
CASSLVSGSPLHF
>.|TRBJ1-4|TRBV28
CASSLGGVGEKLFF
>.|TRBJ2-1|TRBV6-1
CASSELAGGMRQFF
>.|TRBJ1-5|TRBV9
CASSAGQGGGQPQHF
>.|TRBJ1-1|TRBV2
CASSEGRKAFF
>.|TRBJ2-2|TRBV18
CASSPRATSGSANTGELFF
>.|TRBJ1-3|TRBV11-3
CASSLVTQGAGNTIYF
>once|TRBJ1-1|TRBV11-1
CASSLGDGTGATEAFF
>.|TRBJ1-3|TRBV5-1
CASQEGGTGNTIYF